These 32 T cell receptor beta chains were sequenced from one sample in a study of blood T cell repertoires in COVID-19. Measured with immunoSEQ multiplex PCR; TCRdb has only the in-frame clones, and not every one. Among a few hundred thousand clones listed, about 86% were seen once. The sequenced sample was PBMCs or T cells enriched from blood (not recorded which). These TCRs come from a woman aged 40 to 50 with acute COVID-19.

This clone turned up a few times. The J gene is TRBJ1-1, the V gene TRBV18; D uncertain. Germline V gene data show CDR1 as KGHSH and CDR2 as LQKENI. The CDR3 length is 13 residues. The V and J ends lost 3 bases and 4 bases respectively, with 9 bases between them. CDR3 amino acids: CASSPRRATEAFF. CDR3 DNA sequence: TGTGCCAGCTCACCCAGGCGGGCCACTGAAGCTTTCTTT.

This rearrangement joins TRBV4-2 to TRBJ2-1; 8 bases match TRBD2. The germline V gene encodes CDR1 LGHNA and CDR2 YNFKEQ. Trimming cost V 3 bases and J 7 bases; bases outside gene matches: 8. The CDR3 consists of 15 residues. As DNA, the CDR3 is TGTGCCAGCAGCCAGCTTGGACTAGCAAAAAATGAGCAGTTCTTC. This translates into CASSQLGLAKNEQFF.

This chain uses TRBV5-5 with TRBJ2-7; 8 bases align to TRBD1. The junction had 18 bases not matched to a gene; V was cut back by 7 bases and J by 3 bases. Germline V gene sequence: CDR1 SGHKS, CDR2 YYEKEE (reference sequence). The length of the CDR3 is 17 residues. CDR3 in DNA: TGTGCCAGCTGCACCTATCAACCGGGACAGGTGGGCTACGAGCAGTACTTC. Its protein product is CASCTYQPGQVGYEQYF.

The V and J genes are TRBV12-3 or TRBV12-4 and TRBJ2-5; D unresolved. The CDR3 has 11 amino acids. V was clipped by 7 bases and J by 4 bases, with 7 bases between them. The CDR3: CASTNSETQYF. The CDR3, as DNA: TGTGCCAGCACCAACTCAGAGACCCAGTACTTC.

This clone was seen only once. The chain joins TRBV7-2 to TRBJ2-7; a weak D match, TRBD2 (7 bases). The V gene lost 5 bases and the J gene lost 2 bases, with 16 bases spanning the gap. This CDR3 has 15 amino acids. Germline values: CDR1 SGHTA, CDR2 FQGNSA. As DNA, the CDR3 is TGTGCCAGCAGCGGGGGCGGGAGAAGGACCTACGAGCAGTACTTC. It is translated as CASSGGGRRTYEQYF.

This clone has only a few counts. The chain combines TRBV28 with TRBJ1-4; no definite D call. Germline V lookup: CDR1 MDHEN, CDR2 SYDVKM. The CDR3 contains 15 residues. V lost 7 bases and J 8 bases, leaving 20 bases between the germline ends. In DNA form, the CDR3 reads TGTGCCAGCACCAACCCCCCCCCTAAACCGGAAAAACTGTTTTTT. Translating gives CASTNPPPKPEKLFF.

This CDR3 is CASSPRQDGDTQYF. The CDR3 DNA is TGTGCCAGCTCACCCAGGCAGGATGGAGATACGCAGTATTTT. This rearrangement joins TRBV18 to TRBJ2-3; no reliable D call. Trimming cost V 3 bases and J 5 bases, with 12 bases left between them. This CDR3 is built from 14 residues. CDR1 KGHSH and CDR2 LQKENI come from the germline V gene.

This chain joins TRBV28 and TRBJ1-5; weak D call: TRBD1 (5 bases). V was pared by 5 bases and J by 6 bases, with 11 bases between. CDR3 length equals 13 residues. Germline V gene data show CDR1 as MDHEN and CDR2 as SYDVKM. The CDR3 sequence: CASSGQGGQPQHF. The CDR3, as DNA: TGTGCCAGCAGTGGGCAGGGCGGTCAGCCCCAGCATTTT. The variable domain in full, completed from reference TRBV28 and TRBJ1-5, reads DVKVTQSSRYLVKRTGEKVFLECVQDMDHENMFWYRQDPGLGLRLIYFSYDVKMKEKGDIPEGYSVSREKKERFSLILESASTNQTSMYLCASSGQGGQPQHFGDGTRLSIL.

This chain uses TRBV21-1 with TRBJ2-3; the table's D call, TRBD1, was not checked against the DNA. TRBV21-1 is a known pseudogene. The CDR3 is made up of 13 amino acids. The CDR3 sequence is CASSSDKTDTQYF. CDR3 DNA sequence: TGTGCCAGCAGCTCCGACAAGACAGATACGCAGTATTTT.

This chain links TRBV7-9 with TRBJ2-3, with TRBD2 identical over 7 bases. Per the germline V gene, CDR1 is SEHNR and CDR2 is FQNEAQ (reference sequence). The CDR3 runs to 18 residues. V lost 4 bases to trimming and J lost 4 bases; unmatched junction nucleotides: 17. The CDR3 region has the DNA TGTGCCAGCAGCTCCCAGAGGGGCAAGCGGGATATCGCAGATACGCAGTATTTT. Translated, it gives CASSSQRGKRDIADTQYF.

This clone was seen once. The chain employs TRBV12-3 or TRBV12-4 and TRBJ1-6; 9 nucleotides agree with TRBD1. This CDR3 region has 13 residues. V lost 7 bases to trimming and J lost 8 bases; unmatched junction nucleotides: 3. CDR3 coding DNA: TGTGCCAGCAAACAGGGGGCCGATTCACCCCTCCACTTT. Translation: CASKQGADSPLHF.

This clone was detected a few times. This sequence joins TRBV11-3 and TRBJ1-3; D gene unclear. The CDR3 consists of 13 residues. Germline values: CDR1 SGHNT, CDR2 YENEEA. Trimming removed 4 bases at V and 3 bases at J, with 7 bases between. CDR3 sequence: CASSSEGGNTIYF. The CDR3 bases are TGTGCCAGCAGCTCGGAGGGTGGAAACACCATATATTTT.

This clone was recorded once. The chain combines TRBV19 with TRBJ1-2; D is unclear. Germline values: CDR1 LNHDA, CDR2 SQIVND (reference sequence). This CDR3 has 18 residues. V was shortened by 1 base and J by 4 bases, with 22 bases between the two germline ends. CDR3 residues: CASSIAGQLAGTSYGYTF. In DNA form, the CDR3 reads TGTGCCAGTAGTATAGCCGGCCAACTGGCAGGAACCTCCTATGGCTACACCTTC.

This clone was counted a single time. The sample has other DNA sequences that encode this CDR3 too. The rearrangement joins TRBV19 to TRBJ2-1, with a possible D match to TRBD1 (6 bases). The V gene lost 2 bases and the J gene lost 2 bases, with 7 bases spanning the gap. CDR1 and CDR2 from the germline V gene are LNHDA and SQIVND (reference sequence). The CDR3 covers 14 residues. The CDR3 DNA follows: TGTGCCAGTAGTATACAGGGGCCCTACAATGAGCAGTTCTTC. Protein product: CASSIQGPYNEQFF.

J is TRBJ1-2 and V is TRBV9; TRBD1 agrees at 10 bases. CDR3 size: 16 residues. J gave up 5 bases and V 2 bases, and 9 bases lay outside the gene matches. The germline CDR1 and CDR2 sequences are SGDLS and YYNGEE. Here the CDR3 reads CASSVDMGQGMYGYTF. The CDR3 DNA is TGTGCCAGCAGCGTGGATATGGGACAGGGGATGTATGGCTACACCTTC.

The CDR3 is CASSAAHGDFEQFF. CDR3 DNA sequence: TGTGCCAGCAGCGCCGCACACGGGGATTTTGAGCAGTTCTTC. The chain couples TRBV9 to TRBJ2-1, with D perhaps matching TRBD2 (5 bases). This CDR3 is built from 14 residues. V was clipped by 3 bases and J by 9 bases, with 16 bases between them. The germline CDR1 and CDR2 sequences are SGDLS and YYNGEE.

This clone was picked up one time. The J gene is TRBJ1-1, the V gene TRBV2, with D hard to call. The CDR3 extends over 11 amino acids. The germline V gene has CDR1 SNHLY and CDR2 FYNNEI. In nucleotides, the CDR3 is TGTGCTGACTGGGAGGATACTGAAGCTTTCTTT. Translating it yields CADWEDTEAFF.

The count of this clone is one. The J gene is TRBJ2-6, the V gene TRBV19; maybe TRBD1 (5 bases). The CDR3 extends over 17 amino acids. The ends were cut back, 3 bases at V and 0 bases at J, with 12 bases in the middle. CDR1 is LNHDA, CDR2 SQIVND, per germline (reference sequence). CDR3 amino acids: CASSMETATSGANVLTF. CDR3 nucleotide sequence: TGTGCCAGTAGTATGGAGACAGCGACCTCTGGGGCCAACGTCCTGACTTTC.

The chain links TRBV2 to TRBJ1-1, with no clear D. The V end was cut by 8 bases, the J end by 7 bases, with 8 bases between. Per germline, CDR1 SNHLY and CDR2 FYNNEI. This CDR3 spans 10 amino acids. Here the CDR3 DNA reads TGTGCCAGCGAGCGGCGTGAAGCTTTCTTT. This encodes CASERREAFF.

The CDR3 DNA is TGTGCCAGTAGTGCGGGACAGACTAATCAGCCCCAGCATTTT. Encoded protein: CASSAGQTNQPQHF. The genes are TRBV19 and TRBJ1-5; 7 bases are shared with TRBD1. The CDR3 sequence is 14 residues long. Germline CDR1 and CDR2: LNHDA and SQIVND (reference sequence). With 5 bases clipped from V and 4 bases from J, the junction kept 5 bases outside the gene matches. The entire variable domain, with the rest obtained from reference TRBV19 and TRBJ1-5, is as follows: DGGITQSPKYLFRKEGQNVTLSCEQNLNHDAMYWYRQDPGQGLRLIYYSQIVNDFQKGDIAEGYSVSREKKESFPLTVTSAQKNPTAFYLCASSAGQTNQPQHFGDGTRLSIL.

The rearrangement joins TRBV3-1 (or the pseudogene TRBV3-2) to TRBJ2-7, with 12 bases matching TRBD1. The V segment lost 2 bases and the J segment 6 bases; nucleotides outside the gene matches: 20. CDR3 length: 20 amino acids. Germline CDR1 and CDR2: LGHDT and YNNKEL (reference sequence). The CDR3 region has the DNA TGTGCCAGCAGCCAACCTTTACATTGGGGACAGGGGGCAAATGTCTGCGAGCAGTACTTC. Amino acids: CASSQPLHWGQGANVCEQYF.

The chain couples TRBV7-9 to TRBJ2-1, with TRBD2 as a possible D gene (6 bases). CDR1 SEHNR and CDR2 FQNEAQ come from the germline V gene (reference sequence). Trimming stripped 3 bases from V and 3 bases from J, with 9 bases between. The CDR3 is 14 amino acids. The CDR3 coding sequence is TGTGCCAGCAGCTTGACGGGAGTCTACAATGAGCAGTTCTTC. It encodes CASSLTGVYNEQFF.

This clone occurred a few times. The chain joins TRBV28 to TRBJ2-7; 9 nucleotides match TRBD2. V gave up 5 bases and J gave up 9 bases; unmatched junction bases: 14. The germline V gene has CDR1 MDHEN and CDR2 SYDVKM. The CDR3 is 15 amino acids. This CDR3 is CASSLPTSGGLGQYF. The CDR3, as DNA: TGTGCCAGCAGTCTCCCGACTAGCGGAGGACTCGGGCAGTACTTC.

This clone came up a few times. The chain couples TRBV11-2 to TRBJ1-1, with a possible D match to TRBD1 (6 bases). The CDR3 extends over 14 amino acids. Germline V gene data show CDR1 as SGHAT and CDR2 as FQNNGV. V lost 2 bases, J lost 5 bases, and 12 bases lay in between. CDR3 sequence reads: CASSLSQGRTEAFF. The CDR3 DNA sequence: TGTGCCAGCAGCTTAAGCCAGGGGAGAACTGAAGCTTTCTTT.

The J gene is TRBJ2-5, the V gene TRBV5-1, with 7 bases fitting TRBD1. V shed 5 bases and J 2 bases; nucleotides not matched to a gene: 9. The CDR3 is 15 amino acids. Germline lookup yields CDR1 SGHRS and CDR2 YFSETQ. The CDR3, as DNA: TGCGCCAGCAGATCGGACCCACAGGGGCAAGAGACCCAGTACTTC. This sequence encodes CASRSDPQGQETQYF.

CDR3 DNA sequence: TGTGCCAGCAGCTTGGCCCAGATTAACCATGAGCAGTTCTTC. Encoded protein: CASSLAQINHEQFF. The V call is TRBV5-4, the J call TRBJ2-1; D remains ambiguous. Trimming removed 0 bases from V and 8 bases from J, with 12 bases in between. The CDR3 length is 14 residues. CDR1 SGHNT and CDR2 YYREEE come from the germline V gene (reference sequence).

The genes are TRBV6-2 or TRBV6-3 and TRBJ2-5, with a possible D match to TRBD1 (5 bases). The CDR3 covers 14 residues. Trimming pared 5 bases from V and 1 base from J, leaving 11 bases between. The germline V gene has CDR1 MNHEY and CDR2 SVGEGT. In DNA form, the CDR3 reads TGTGCCAGCAGTCGGACAATCCCCCAAGAGACCCAGTACTTC. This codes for CASSRTIPQETQYF.

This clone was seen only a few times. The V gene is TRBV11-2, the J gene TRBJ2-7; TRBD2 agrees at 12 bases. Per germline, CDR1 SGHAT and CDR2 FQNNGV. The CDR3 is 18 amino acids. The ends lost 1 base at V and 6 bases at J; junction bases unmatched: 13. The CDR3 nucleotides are TGTGCCAGCAGCTTAGGACTAGCGGGAGCTGGCAAAAGGGGCGAGCAGTACTTC. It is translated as CASSLGLAGAGKRGEQYF.

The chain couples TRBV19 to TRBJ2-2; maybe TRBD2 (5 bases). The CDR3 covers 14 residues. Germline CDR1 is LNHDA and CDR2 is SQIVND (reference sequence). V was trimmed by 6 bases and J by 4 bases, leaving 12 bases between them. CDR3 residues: CASRRAGGTGELFF. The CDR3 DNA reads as TGTGCCAGTAGGCGGGCCGGAGGCACCGGGGAGCTGTTTTTT. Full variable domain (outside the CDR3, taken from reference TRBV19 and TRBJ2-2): DGGITQSPKYLFRKEGQNVTLSCEQNLNHDAMYWYRQDPGQGLRLIYYSQIVNDFQKGDIAEGYSVSREKKESFPLTVTSAQKNPTAFYLCASRRAGGTGELFFGEGSRLTVL.

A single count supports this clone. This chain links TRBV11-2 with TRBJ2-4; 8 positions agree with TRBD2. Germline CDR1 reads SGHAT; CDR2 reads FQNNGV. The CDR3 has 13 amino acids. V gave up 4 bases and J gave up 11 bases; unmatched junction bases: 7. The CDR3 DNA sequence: TGTGCCAGCAGCTCTGGCCAGGGACTAGTTCAGTACTTC. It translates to CASSSGQGLVQYF.

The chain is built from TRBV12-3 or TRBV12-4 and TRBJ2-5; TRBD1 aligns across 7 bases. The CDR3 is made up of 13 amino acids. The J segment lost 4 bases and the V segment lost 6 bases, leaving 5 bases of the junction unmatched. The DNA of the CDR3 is TGTGCCAGCAGGGACAGGTTTCGAGAGACCCAGTACTTC. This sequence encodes CASRDRFRETQYF.

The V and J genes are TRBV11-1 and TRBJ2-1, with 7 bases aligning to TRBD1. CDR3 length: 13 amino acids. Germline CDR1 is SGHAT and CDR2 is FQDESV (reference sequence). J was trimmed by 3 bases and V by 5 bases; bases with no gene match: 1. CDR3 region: CASSTGVYNEQFF. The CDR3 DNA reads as TGTGCCAGCAGCACAGGGGTCTACAATGAGCAGTTCTTC.